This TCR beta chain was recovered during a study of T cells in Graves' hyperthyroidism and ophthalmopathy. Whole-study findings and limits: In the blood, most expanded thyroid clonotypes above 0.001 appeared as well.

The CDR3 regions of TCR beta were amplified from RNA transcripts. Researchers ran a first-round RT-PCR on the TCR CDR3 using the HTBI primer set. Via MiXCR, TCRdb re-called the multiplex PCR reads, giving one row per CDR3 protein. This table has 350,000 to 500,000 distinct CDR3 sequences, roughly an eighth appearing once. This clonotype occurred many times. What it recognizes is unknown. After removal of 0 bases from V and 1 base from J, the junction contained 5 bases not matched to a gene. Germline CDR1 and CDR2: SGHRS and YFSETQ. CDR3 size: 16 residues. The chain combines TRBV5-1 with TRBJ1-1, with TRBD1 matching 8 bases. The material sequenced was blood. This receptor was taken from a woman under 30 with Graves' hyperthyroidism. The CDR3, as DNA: TGCGCCAGCAGCTTGGACAGGGGGTCAGGGAACACTGAAGCTTTCTTT. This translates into CASSLDRGSGNTEAFF.